This T cell receptor (beta chain) was recorded in a study of blood T cell repertoires in COVID-19. This clone was detected only a few times. The CDR3 is made up of 16 amino acids. V lost 4 bases and J lost 7, with 22 bases in between. Per germline, CDR1 LGHDT and CDR2 YNNKEL (reference sequence). TCRdb's table, derived via immunoSEQ multiplex PCR, lists solely in-frame clones and lacks some. The table includes about 320,000 clones, 70% to 90% detected once. Specimen: peripheral blood. This receptor was taken from a human donor in a cohort sampled during active COVID-19. The chain employs TRBV3-1 (or the pseudogene TRBV3-2) and TRBJ1-2, with no clear D. The CDR3, as DNA: TGTGCCAGCAGCCCCACAAGTCGTGTCCTAGTGACTGGCTACACCTTC. It codes for CASSPTSRVLVTGYTF.